A selection of T cell receptor beta chains follows, all from one sample in a study of blood T cell repertoires in COVID-19. The table came from immunoSEQ multiplex PCR; TCRdb's copy has only in-frame clones and leaves some out. The data contain 150,000 to 200,000 clones, roughly 88% of them singletons. Sequenced: PBMCs or T cells enriched from blood (not recorded which). These receptors all come from a woman in her late teens or twenties who had recovered from COVID-19. Both conserved end residues are part of each CDR3. The D gene is left open where the match is weak. Clone size is stated in some rows and not others, as once, few, many or a class when expanded.

V	size	D	J	length	CDR3	DNA
TRBV28	-	TRBD1	TRBJ1-1	14	CASSLDRGGTEAFF	TGTGCCAGCAGTTTAGACAGGGGTGGCACTGAAGCTTTCTTT
TRBV15	-	-	TRBJ2-5	13	CATSRDELETQYF	TGTGCCACCAGCAGAGATGAGTTGGAGACCCAGTACTTC
TRBV5-1	-	TRBD1	TRBJ1-4	15	CASSLVTGVDEKLFF	TGCGCCAGCAGCTTGGTCACAGGGGTTGATGAAAAACTGTTTTTT
TRBV5-1	-	-	TRBJ2-2	15	CASGAQEKNTGELFF	TGCGCCAGCGGGGCGCAGGAAAAAAACACCGGGGAGCTGTTTTTT
TRBV27	-	TRBD1	TRBJ2-1	14	CASSLSTRGNEQFF	TGTGCCAGCAGTTTATCGACCAGGGGGAATGAGCAGTTCTTC
TRBV27	-	TRBD1	TRBJ1-1	13	CASSVTGDGEAFF	TGTGCCAGCAGTGTTACAGGGGACGGTGAAGCTTTCTTT
TRBV6-2/TRBV6-3	few	TRBD1	TRBJ2-3	17	CASSLIPGQGFTDTQYF	TGTGCCAGCAGTCTTATACCGGGACAGGGGTTCACAGATACGCAGTATTTT
TRBV9	once	-	TRBJ1-4	16	CASSVLPDSYREKLFF	TGTGCCAGCAGCGTTCTTCCCGATTCATACAGGGAAAAACTGTTTTTT
TRBV5-3	-	-	TRBJ1-6	17	CARSFRQGSSYNSPLHF	TGTGCCAGAAGCTTCAGGCAGGGGAGCTCCTATAATTCACCCCTCCACTTT
TRBV6-5	-	-	TRBJ1-4	15	CASTRRRATNEKLFF	TGTGCCAGCACCCGAAGACGGGCAACTAATGAAAAACTGTTTTTT
TRBV7-2	-	-	TRBJ1-2	14	CASSLAGGGYGYTF	TGTGCCAGCAGCTTAGCCGGGGGTGGCTATGGCTACACCTTC
TRBV27	-	TRBD1	TRBJ2-7	13	CASSGTVWAEQYF	TGTGCCAGCAGTGGGACAGTATGGGCCGAGCAGTACTTC
TRBV19	-	TRBD2	TRBJ2-7	17	CASSTLFDGLAGVEQYF	TGTGCCAGTAGTACCCTTTTCGACGGGCTAGCGGGAGTCGAGCAGTACTTC
TRBV7-9	-	TRBD2	TRBJ2-5	18	CASSLVVRASGRKETQYF	TGTGCCAGCAGCTTAGTAGTCCGAGCTAGCGGGCGAAAAGAGACCCAGTACTTC
TRBV29-1	-	-	TRBJ1-6	14	CSGFQGGKSSPLHF	TGCAGCGGGTTCCAGGGAGGGAAAAGTTCACCCCTCCACTTT
TRBV5-6	once	-	TRBJ1-1	17	CASSLVIGVGNNTEAFF	TGTGCCAGCAGCTTGGTTATCGGGGTAGGGAACAATACTGAAGCTTTCTTT
TRBV4-1	-	TRBD1	TRBJ1-5	16	CASSPSRTGQNQPQHF	TGCGCCAGCAGCCCGTCCCGGACAGGCCAAAATCAGCCCCAGCATTTT
TRBV9	-	TRBD1	TRBJ2-2	15	CASRRDRGGTGELFF	TGTGCCAGCAGACGGGACAGGGGAGGAACCGGGGAGCTGTTTTTT
TRBV2	-	-	TRBJ1-4	15	CASSEVAGFGEKLFF	TGTGCCAGCAGTGAAGTGGCAGGGTTTGGTGAAAAACTGTTTTTT
TRBV2	many	-	TRBJ2-7	15	CASSEGPGQSYEQYF	TGTGCCAGCAGTGAAGGGCCCGGACAGAGCTACGAGCAGTACTTC
TRBV13	-	-	TRBJ1-5	15	CASSLGGPGNQPQHF	TGTGCCAGCAGCTTAGGGGGCCCGGGCAATCAGCCCCAGCATTTT
TRBV11-2	-	TRBD1	TRBJ1-2	14	CASRITGGARGYTF	TGTGCCAGCAGGATCACAGGGGGCGCGAGGGGCTACACCTTC
TRBV28	-	-	TRBJ2-7	16	CASSLGTGAFSYEQYF	TGTGCCAGCAGTTTAGGTACGGGAGCCTTTTCCTACGAGCAGTACTTC
TRBV5-1	-	-	TRBJ2-7	14	CASSLDRVPYEQYF	TGCGCCAGCAGCTTGGACAGGGTCCCCTACGAGCAGTACTTC
TRBV5-8	few	TRBD1	TRBJ2-3	15	CASRLTGDLTDTQYF	TGTGCCAGCCGCCTAACAGGGGACCTCACAGATACGCAGTATTTT
TRBV27	-	-	TRBJ2-2	16	CASTLGRSLNTGELFF	TGTGCCAGCACCCTGGGGAGATCACTTAACACCGGGGAGCTGTTTTTT
TRBV28	-	-	TRBJ2-6	15	CASSFALPGANVLTF	TGTGCCAGCAGTTTCGCTCTACCTGGGGCCAACGTCCTGACTTTC
TRBV2	-	-	TRBJ1-2	13	CASSEGWRGGYTF	TGTGCCAGCAGTGAAGGTTGGCGGGGTGGCTACACCTTC
TRBV7-8	-	-	TRBJ1-1	15	CASSLSLPGDTEAFF	TGTGCCAGCAGCTTATCCCTACCAGGGGACACTGAAGCTTTCTTT